This T cell receptor (beta chain) originates from a study of T cell repertoires in cytomegalovirus infection. On the study more broadly: Indicated by public TCR beta signatures were CMV infection and matching HLA type. Study results and caveats: Cumulative public TCR beta family frequency identified carriers of CMV plus the relevant HLA. Dominating the ex vivo response were HLA-C-restricted CMV-specific TCR beta clonotypes.

TCRdb itself ran the reads through MiXCR, one entry per CDR3 protein. Of 55,000 to 85,000 distinct CDR3 sequences in the sample, 4% were seen once. Concerning this clonotype: Its matching antigen is unknown.

The receptor was derived from a human donor in good health (CMV status not recorded). Some clones in this sample may be carry-over from other donors' samples. Material for sequencing was PBMCs.

CDR3 coding DNA: TGTGCCAGCAGCTTACAGGGCAGCGGAGCCTACAATGAGCAGTTCTTC. Protein: CASSLQGSGAYNEQFF. The chain carries TRBV7-2 and TRBJ2-1; perhaps D is TRBD1 or TRBD2 (5 bases each). Germline-derived CDR1 and CDR2 are SGHTA and FQGNSA. The CDR3 loop spans 16 amino acids. V shed 2 bases and J shed 2 bases, with 13 bases lying between them.